This section outlines one TCR beta chain sequence together with its context. Its antigen is not known. This sample is drawn from a study of response to subunit inactivated influenza vaccine. Study-wide results and caveats: A suggestion made by the authors is that each seasonal influenza vaccination recruits few new T cells.

MiXCR, applied by TCRdb to the RT-PCR reads, yields one record per CDR3 protein. The repertoire holds 400,000 to 650,000 distinct CDR3 sequences, with approximately 6.9% as singletons. The germline gives CDR1 SGDLS, CDR2 YYNGEE. This CDR3 spans 15 amino acids. Germline trimming cut 0 bases from V and 6 bases from J; bases unmatched to any gene: 6. This chain joins TRBV9 and TRBJ2-1, with 7 bases fitting TRBD2. The TCR sequence derives from a man aged 50 to 69 who received an inactivated influenza vaccine. The specimen comprised PBMCs from blood, sampled 23 months after vaccination. This chain's CDR3 is CASSVVGGPGNEQFF. The CDR3 DNA reads TGTGCCAGCAGCGTAGTGGGAGGGCCAGGCAATGAGCAGTTCTTC. The full variable domain, in which reference TRBV9 and TRBJ2-1 provide the parts outside the CDR3, is DSGVTQTPKHLITATGQRVTLRCSPRSGDLSVYWYQQSLDQGLQFLIQYYNGEERAKGNILERFSAQQFPDLHSELNLSSLELGDSALYFCASSVVGGPGNEQFFGPGTRLTVL.